This T cell receptor (beta chain) was retrieved from a study of technical replicates of blood from a handful of donors. Germline V gives CDR1 SSHAT, CDR2 FNYEAQ (reference sequence). The CDR3 length is 14 residues. Concerning this clone itself: One end of the junction varies from germline; a read error may be responsible.

Method: immunoSEQ multiplex PCR; TCRdb's copy keeps in-frame clones and lacks some. The sample comprises just over 80,000 clones, approximately 94% of which are singletons, and 0.38% rests with the top ten. The sequencing input was T cells isolated from PBMCs. The J gene is TRBJ2-5, the V gene TRBV7-7; the D gene is possibly TRBD1 (5 bases). This TCR was recovered from a human donor in good health. The CDR3 region has the DNA TGTGCTAGCAGCTTTCAAGGGGCCCAAGAGACCCAGTACTTC. Translating gives CASSFQGAQETQYF.